This passage covers 16 T cell receptor beta chains from one sample sequenced in a study of blood T cell repertoires in COVID-19. Measured with immunoSEQ multiplex PCR; TCRdb has only the in-frame clones, and not every one. The sample has about 220,000 clones; about 82% are singletons. Sequencing input: peripheral blood. Receptor source: a woman in her 70s with COVID-19, enrolled during active disease.

V is TRBV7-2 and J is TRBJ1-2; 9 nucleotides agree with TRBD1. In germline, CDR1 is SGHTA, CDR2 FQGNSA. CDR3 length: 16 residues. The junction had 8 bases not matched to a gene; V was cut back by 0 bases and J by 6 bases. CDR3 amino acids: CASSLAPGTGYNGYTF. The DNA for the CDR3 is TGTGCCAGCAGCTTAGCCCCCGGGACAGGGTATAATGGCTACACCTTC.

V is TRBV19 and J is TRBJ1-5; no firm D call. The V and J ends lost 7 bases and 0 bases respectively, with 13 bases between them. The CDR3 totals 15 residues. The germline V gene encodes CDR1 LNHDA and CDR2 SQIVND (reference sequence). The CDR3 spells CASKPADYSNQPQHF. Here the CDR3 DNA reads TGTGCCAGTAAACCGGCAGACTATAGCAATCAGCCCCAGCATTTT.

The rearrangement links TRBV7-9 to TRBJ1-2; 7 nucleotides agree with TRBD1. CDR1 is SEHNR and CDR2 is FQNEAQ in the germline V gene (reference sequence). The CDR3 covers 15 residues. Unmatched junction bases numbered 11, after V lost 2 bases and J lost 8 bases. DNA for the CDR3: TGTGCCAGCAGCTTATTCGAACGGGACAGATCCGGCTACACCTTC. Protein sequence: CASSLFERDRSGYTF.

The rearrangement uses TRBV11-3 and TRBJ1-1; D remains unclear. Germline-derived CDR1 and CDR2 are SGHNT and YENEEA. This CDR3 spans 15 amino acids. Deletions cut 0 bases from V and 4 bases from J, with 12 bases between. CDR3 sequence (DNA): TGTGCCAGCAGCTTAGACCCGGGGATTGGCACTGAAGCTTTCTTT. Translating it yields CASSLDPGIGTEAFF.

This chain connects TRBV6-5 to TRBJ2-1, with a tentative D call TRBD2 (6 bases). Germline-derived CDR1 and CDR2 are MNHEY and SVGAGI. The CDR3 totals 14 residues. Trimming pared 6 bases from V and 9 bases from J, leaving 18 bases between. CDR3 amino acids: CASSAGTWRSEQFF. The CDR3 bases are TGTGCCAGCAGCGCTGGGACTTGGCGGAGTGAGCAGTTCTTC.

The V call is TRBV5-6, the J call TRBJ2-2, with 7 bases lining up with TRBD1. The CDR3 extends over 15 amino acids. The V gene's germline CDR1 is SGHDT and CDR2 YYEEEE. V trimming: 6 bases; J trimming: 4 bases; junction bases outside the gene matches: 9. DNA of the CDR3: TGTGCCAGCACCCCCACAAGGGGGCTCACCGGGGAGCTGTTTTTT. Translation gives CASTPTRGLTGELFF.

This clone appeared a few times. This chain joins TRBV6-5 and TRBJ2-6; 7 positions agree with TRBD2. In germline, CDR1 is MNHEY, CDR2 SVGAGI. V shed 6 bases, J shed 1 base, and the junction held 3 bases outside the gene matches. CDR3 length: 15 amino acids. The CDR3 loop is CASSARGSGANVLTF. The CDR3 coding sequence is TGTGCCAGCAGCGCGCGGGGGTCTGGGGCCAACGTCCTGACTTTC.

This chain joins TRBV18 and TRBJ1-2; D perhaps matches TRBD1 (5 bases). Germline-derived CDR1 and CDR2 are KGHSH and LQKENI. There are 13 residues in the CDR3. V dropped 4 bases and J dropped 2 bases, with 8 bases sitting between them. CDR3 coding DNA: TGTGCCAGCTCACACGACAGAAACTATGGCTACACCTTC. Translated, it gives CASSHDRNYGYTF.

The chain uses TRBV7-9 and TRBJ2-2; a possible D gene is TRBD1 (5 bases). Trimming cost V 1 base and J 5 bases, with 14 bases left between them. The germline CDR1 and CDR2 sequences are SEHNR and FQNEAQ (reference sequence). The CDR3 consists of 16 residues. The CDR3 sequence: CASSLVSRVVTGELFF. The CDR3 nucleotides are TGTGCCAGCAGCTTAGTGTCCAGGGTGGTAACCGGGGAGCTGTTTTTT.

This rearrangement joins TRBV7-8 to TRBJ2-7; D may be TRBD2 (6 bases). Germline assignment: CDR1 SGHVS and CDR2 FQNEAQ. V was trimmed by 1 base and J by 1 base, leaving 14 bases between them. CDR3 length: 16 residues. CDR3 DNA: TGTGCCAGCAGCTTAGGGGGTGGTAGCGGATCCTACGAGCAGTACTTC. Protein: CASSLGGGSGSYEQYF.

The genes are TRBV6-1 and TRBJ2-3; D uncertain. Looked up from germline, CDR1 is MNHNS and CDR2 is SASEGT. CDR3 length: 12 amino acids. The germline V and J ends were trimmed by 3 bases and 9 bases, with 10 bases remaining between them. The DNA for the CDR3 is TGTGCCAGCAGTGACCCGCCCGGGACGCAGTATTTT. Encoded protein: CASSDPPGTQYF.

The V call is TRBV4-3, the J call TRBJ2-7, with TRBD1 as a possible D gene (5 bases). CDR3 size: 16 residues. CDR1 is LGHNA, CDR2 YSLEER, per germline. Trimming cost V 0 bases and J 5 bases, with 17 bases left between them. The CDR3 protein is CASSQDLRGGFNEQYF. The CDR3 DNA is TGCGCCAGCAGCCAAGATCTAAGGGGTGGGTTCAACGAGCAGTACTTC.

V is TRBV5-4 and J is TRBJ2-1, with TRBD2 identical over 11 bases. The V segment lost 0 bases and the J segment 9 bases; nucleotides outside the gene matches: 5. This CDR3 contains 15 residues. Looked up from germline, CDR1 is SGHNT and CDR2 is YYREEE (reference sequence). This CDR3 reads CASSLGSGGAGEQFF. The CDR3, as DNA: TGTGCCAGCAGCTTGGGTAGCGGGGGGGCCGGTGAGCAGTTCTTC.

The rearrangement joins TRBV4-1 to TRBJ1-2; D unclear. Germline CDR1 reads MGHRA; CDR2 reads YSYEKL. The CDR3 sequence is 15 residues long. The V end lost 5 bases, the J end lost 5 bases, and 18 bases lay between the germline ends. CDR3 residues: CASSSPLGRGYGYTF. Written as DNA, the CDR3 is TGCGCCAGCAGCTCTCCCTTAGGGCGAGGGTATGGCTACACCTTC.

This chain joins TRBV19 and TRBJ1-3, with 8 nucleotides matching TRBD1. Germline V gene data show CDR1 as LNHDA and CDR2 as SQIVND (reference sequence). This CDR3 has 14 residues. J lost 2 bases, V lost 5 bases, and 2 bases had no gene match. The CDR3 region has the DNA TGTGCCAGTAGTGAACAGGGGGCTGGAAACACCATATATTTT. Translating it yields CASSEQGAGNTIYF.

The chain uses TRBV6-2 or TRBV6-3 and TRBJ2-3; 7 positions agree with TRBD2. The CDR3 extends over 17 amino acids. Trimming removed 2 bases from V and 2 bases from J; junction bases left unmatched: 10. The germline V gene has CDR1 MNHEY and CDR2 SVGEGT. This chain's CDR3 is CASSYDAGRGFTDTQYF. For the CDR3, the DNA is TGTGCCAGCAGTTACGACGCCGGGCGGGGGTTCACAGATACGCAGTATTTT.